This T cell receptor beta chain was captured by sequencing in a study of OX40 agonist ivuxolimab in advanced cancers. Study-wide context: From roughly 20 to 85 years was the age range, with a mean of 60 years, and 65% to 90% were male. Partial responses, seen in three patients, involved one hepatocellular carcinoma and two cutaneous melanomas. Study results and caveats: At 0.1-3.0 mg/kg, partial responders had clonal expansion among the lowest observed.

The table came from immunoSEQ multiplex PCR; TCRdb's copy has only in-frame clones and leaves some out. The table includes tens of thousands of clones, 70% to 90% detected once. The CDR3 runs 15 residues. Germline CDR1 and CDR2: SGHTA and FQGTGA. V lost 2 bases, J lost 2 bases, and 4 bases stayed unmatched. Points on this clone: Its antigen remains unknown.

The receptor's source is an adult with an advanced solid tumor such as melanoma, head and neck, liver or kidney cancer. V is TRBV7-3 and J is TRBJ2-3; 7 bases are shared with TRBD2. The sample in question was CD4+ or CD8+ T cells sorted from blood, obtained in a trial of the OX40 agonist ivuxolimab. The CDR3 DNA sequence: TGTGCCAGCAGCTTACTGGGGGGGGACACAGATACGCAGTATTTT. Its translation: CASSLLGGDTDTQYF.